The rows below give T cell receptor beta chains drawn from one sample of a study of post-analysis software for immune sequencing data. Each CDR3 protein is one row after TCRdb ran MiXCR on the PCR reads. Of some 450,000 distinct CDR3 sequences listed, under 55% are singletons. The source material was blood. The receptors here all came from a girl aged 5-17 years with multiple sclerosis. CDR3s include the opening cysteine and the closing phenylalanine or tryptophan. Fields, in order: J gene, clone size, D gene, V gene, CDR3 protein, CDR3 DNA. D genes are given only for firm matches. Some rows have no size entry. The others give once, few or many, or a class for an expanded clone.

>TRBJ2-4|.|.|TRBV29-1
CSVEEFEAIQYF
TGCAGCGTTGAAGAATTTGAGGCAATTCAGTACTTC
>TRBJ2-1|few|TRBD1|TRBV6-1
CASSEFLMGQSLTEGQFF
TGTGCCAGCAGTGAATTCCTAATGGGACAGAGTTTGACCGAGGGGCAGTTCTTC
>TRBJ1-2|.|TRBD1|TRBV6-5
CASSYAQGEGYTF
TGTGCCAGCAGTTACGCACAGGGGGAAGGCTACACCTTC
>TRBJ2-3|.|TRBD2|TRBV7-9
CASSLPRLAPPDTQYF
TGTGCCAGCAGCTTACCCCGACTAGCCCCCCCAGATACGCAGTATTTT
>TRBJ2-1|.|.|TRBV27
CASTTLRMNNNNEQFF
TGTGCCAGTACAACCCTCCGGATGAACAACAACAATGAGCAGTTCTTC
>TRBJ1-4|few|TRBD1|TRBV5-1
CASSLAPLQGAGEKLFF
TGCGCCAGCAGCTTGGCACCCCTTCAGGGGGCCGGGGAAAAACTGTTTTTT
>TRBJ2-1|.|TRBD2|TRBV7-9
CASSILADGYYNEQFF
TGTGCCAGCAGTATCCTAGCGGACGGGTACTACAATGAGCAGTTCTTC
>TRBJ2-2|.|TRBD1|TRBV7-3
CASSELQGSFAGELFF
TGTGCCAGCAGTGAACTACAGGGGTCATTCGCCGGGGAGCTGTTTTTT
>TRBJ2-1|few|TRBD2|TRBV5-5
CASSLALASGKYSYNEQFF
TGTGCCAGCAGCTTGGCCTTGGCTAGCGGGAAATACTCCTACAATGAGCAGTTCTTC
>TRBJ1-2|.|.|TRBV20-1
CSATLRGGTNGYTF
TGCAGTGCTACCCTACGGGGGGGGACAAATGGCTACACCTTC
>TRBJ2-5|.|TRBD1|TRBV15
CATSEEGGQVETQYF
TGTGCCACCAGCGAGGAAGGCGGACAGGTCGAGACCCAGTACTTC
>TRBJ2-1|few|.|TRBV3-1
CASSPAGLAGTHEQFF
TGTGCCAGCAGCCCTGCCGGGCTAGCTGGGACCCATGAGCAGTTCTTC
>TRBJ1-4|once|.|TRBV29-1
CSVAVIGYATNEKLFF
TGCAGCGTTGCCGTCATTGGATATGCAACTAATGAAAAGCTGTTTTTT
>TRBJ2-7|.|TRBD1|TRBV28
CASSFLGTGSSYEQYF
TGTGCCAGCAGTTTTCTGGGGACAGGGAGCTCCTACGAGCAGTACTTC
>TRBJ2-3|few|TRBD1|TRBV7-3
CASSRDRATDTQYF
TGTGCCAGCAGCCGCGACAGGGCAACAGATACGCAGTATTTT
>TRBJ2-2|.|.|TRBV4-1
CASSQDSVGRGMTGELFF
TGCGCCAGCAGCCAAGATTCTGTCGGCAGGGGTATGACCGGGGAGCTGTTTTTT
>TRBJ1-1|.|.|TRBV20-1
CSARGREGFF
TGCAGTGCTAGAGGTCGCGAGGGTTTCTTT
>TRBJ2-4|.|TRBD2|TRBV7-2
CASSLAIAGRIQYF
TGTGCCAGCAGCTTAGCAATAGCGGGAAGGATTCAGTACTTC
>TRBJ1-2|.|.|TRBV6-5
CASSYRVNYGYTF
TGTGCCAGCAGTTACAGGGTTAACTATGGCTACACCTTC
>TRBJ1-5|few|.|TRBV12-3/TRBV12-4
CASTPAGLNSNQPQHF
TGTGCCAGCACTCCGGCAGGGTTGAATAGCAATCAGCCCCAGCATTTT
>TRBJ2-5|.|.|TRBV6-5
CASSYGTAGNGETQYF
TGTGCCAGCAGTTACGGGACGGCAGGGAATGGGGAGACCCAGTACTTC
>TRBJ2-5|.|.|TRBV5-1
CASSLGRLGETQYF
TGCGCCAGCAGCTTGGGCAGGTTGGGAGAGACCCAGTACTTC
>TRBJ2-7|few|.|TRBV2
CASSTYLPIGSYEQYF
TGTGCCAGCAGTACTTACCTCCCAATAGGGAGCTACGAGCAGTACTTC
>TRBJ2-5|.|.|TRBV7-9
CASSLARDPAETQYF
TGTGCCAGCAGCTTAGCCCGGGATCCCGCTGAGACCCAGTACTTC
>TRBJ2-7|.|.|TRBV19
CASSITAAREQYF
TGTGCCAGTAGTATAACAGCCGCGAGGGAGCAGTACTTC
>TRBJ2-1|.|.|TRBV27
CASSPGLLGSNEQFF
TGTGCCAGCAGCCCGGGACTCTTGGGATCCAATGAGCAGTTCTTC
>TRBJ1-1|.|.|TRBV5-1
CASSLVSGTEAFF
TGCGCCAGCAGCTTGGTTTCGGGCACTGAAGCTTTCTTT
>TRBJ2-2|.|TRBD2|TRBV19
CASSRLAGTNTGELFF
TGTGCCAGTAGCCGACTAGCGGGGACGAACACCGGGGAGCTGTTTTTT
>TRBJ1-1|.|.|TRBV20-1
CSARVGALNTEAFF
TGCAGTGCTAGAGTGGGGGCCCTGAACACTGAAGCTTTCTTT
>TRBJ2-7|.|TRBD2|TRBV5-1
CASSLDGTSGTAYEQYF
TGCGCCAGCAGCTTGGACGGGACTAGCGGGACCGCCTACGAGCAGTACTTC
>TRBJ2-7|few|TRBD1|TRBV29-1
CSVENRGTYEQYF
TGCAGCGTTGAAAACAGGGGAACCTACGAGCAGTACTTC
>TRBJ2-3|few|.|TRBV6-5
CASRKDWRATTDTQYF
TGTGCCAGCAGGAAAGACTGGCGGGCAACCACAGATACGCAGTATTTT
>TRBJ2-1|.|.|TRBV11-2
CASSRRRSYNEQFF
TGTGCCAGCAGCCGGCGGCGGTCCTACAATGAGCAGTTCTTC
>TRBJ2-1|.|TRBD2|TRBV20-1
CSASIRSGSGDEQFF
TGCAGTGCTAGCATTCGGAGCGGGAGTGGCGATGAGCAGTTCTTC
>TRBJ2-3|few|TRBD2|TRBV12-3/TRBV12-4
CASSPLAYSTDTQYF
TGTGCCAGCAGCCCACTAGCGTATAGCACAGATACGCAGTATTTT
>TRBJ1-2|few|TRBD1|TRBV13
CASTRTGEVYGYTF
TGTGCCAGCACGAGGACAGGGGAGGTCTATGGCTACACCTTC
>TRBJ2-7|few|.|TRBV20-1
CSARDRGRAFGSQVYEQYF
TGCAGTGCTAGAGATCGGGGCAGGGCGTTCGGAAGTCAGGTCTACGAGCAGTACTTC
>TRBJ2-5|few|TRBD2|TRBV7-2
CASNLGGNQETQYF
TGTGCCAGCAACTTGGGGGGGAACCAAGAGACCCAGTACTTC
>TRBJ2-1|.|.|TRBV7-6
CASSRLGNEQFF
TGTGCCAGCAGCCGACTGGGGAATGAGCAGTTCTTC
>TRBJ2-5|.|.|TRBV12-3/TRBV12-4
CASSFLLSSQETQYF
TGTGCCAGCAGTTTCCTATTGTCCAGCCAAGAGACCCAGTACTTC
>TRBJ1-2|few|.|TRBV29-1
CSARGGVGYTF
TGCAGTGCTAGAGGGGGGGTTGGCTACACCTTC